This T cell receptor (beta chain) was identified during a study of blood T cells in healthy people across ages. Study-wide results and caveats: Observed TCR beta diversity showed a strong correlation with the percentage of naive T cells as measured by flow cytometry.

The sample holds a few counts of this clonotype. As yet, its antigen is unknown. Next came a second PCR, run for about 6 to 11 cycles, which used a sample-barcoded 5' primer along with a J-beta primer mix. TCRdb re-derived calls from the 5' RACE reads in MiXCR, one entry per CDR3 protein. The table shows roughly 720,000 distinct CDR3 sequences, with 40% to 65% occurring only once. This CDR3 region has 14 residues. V was trimmed by 5 bases and J by 0 bases, leaving 14 bases between them. Germline-derived CDR1 and CDR2 are DFQATT and SNEGSKA (reference sequence). The study recruited healthy Caucasian donors from Russia who were aged about 6 to 95.

The source material was blood. This chain uses TRBV20-1 with TRBJ2-7; D uncertain. The clonotype originates from an older man in good health. CDR3 residues: CSAPPRANSYEQYF. CDR3 in DNA: TGCAGTGCTCCCCCCCGGGCTAACTCCTACGAGCAGTACTTC.